The entry below describes one T cell receptor (beta chain). Its antigen is unidentified. This CDR3 is 13 amino acids long. CDR1 is SGHTA, CDR2 FQGNSA, per germline. With 5 bases removed from V and 2 bases from J, the gap between germline ends came to 9 bases. This entry comes from a study of T cell responses to AZD1222 COVID-19 vaccine. Study-wide results and limits: Repertoires were sampled only after the peak T cell response. Nearly half of the spike-specific TCRs reportedly recognize variant regions that carry no mutations. Across spike, vaccine-associated CD4 TCRs were found, dominant at 160-218 and 743-854.

Sequencing was performed with immunoSEQ multiplex PCR; in TCRdb, only in-frame clones are kept and a portion is missing. The sample includes about 140,000 clones, under 95% seen only once; the top ten take roughly 7.6%. The V call is TRBV7-2, the J call TRBJ2-5, with D possibly being TRBD1 or TRBD2 (5 bases each). This TCR was sampled from an adult who received the MenACWY meningococcal vaccine as a control. Source: peripheral blood, taken 28 days after the second dose of the MenACWY control vaccine. The CDR3 region has the DNA TGTGCCAGCAGCCGGGACCATCAAGAGACCCAGTACTTC. This sequence encodes CASSRDHQETQYF.